These 19 T cell receptor beta chains share one sample of origin, sequenced in a study of response to subunit inactivated influenza vaccine. TCRdb called the RT-PCR reads again in MiXCR, with one record for every CDR3 protein. This table has roughly 760,000 distinct CDR3 sequences, 21% appearing once. The sample was PBMCs from blood, taken 5 days after vaccination. The receptor source for this set is a man aged 50 to 59 who received an inactivated influenza vaccine.

This clonotype occurred a few times. The gene calls are TRBV14 and TRBJ2-7; tentatively, D is TRBD2 (6 bases). Germline V CDR1 and CDR2: SGHDN, FVKESK. This CDR3 contains 14 residues. Trimming cost V 2 bases and J 2 bases, with 10 bases left between them. The CDR3 DNA follows: TGTGCCAGCAGCCAACGGGACTTCCCCTACGAGCAGTACTTC. Amino acids: CASSQRDFPYEQYF.

In its sample, this clonotype was seen many times. V gene TRBV20-1 combines with J gene TRBJ1-3, with 8 bases identical to TRBD1. The ends lost 3 bases at V and 2 bases at J; junction bases unmatched: 3. This CDR3 region has 14 residues. Per the germline V gene, CDR1 is DFQATT and CDR2 is SNEGSKA (reference sequence). The CDR3 region is CSARARGPGNTIYF. The CDR3 coding sequence is TGCAGTGCTAGGGCCAGGGGGCCTGGAAACACCATATATTTT.

The V call is TRBV5-1, the J call TRBJ2-3, with TRBD1 identical over 8 bases. The CDR3 runs to 19 residues. The V gene end was trimmed by 4 bases and the J gene end by 6 bases; junction bases not matched to a gene: 22. CDR1 is SGHRS and CDR2 is YFSETQ in the germline V gene. The DNA for the CDR3 is TGCGCCAGCAGCCTTAACAGTGTGAAGGACAGGGTCTTCGCGGATACGCAGTATTTT. Protein product: CASSLNSVKDRVFADTQYF.

This clonotype was found a few times. The chain has TRBV5-1 and TRBJ1-4; D may be TRBD1 (5 bases). The CDR3 extends over 16 amino acids. CDR1 is SGHRS and CDR2 is YFSETQ in the germline V gene. Trimming stripped 6 bases from V and 0 bases from J, with 15 bases between. The CDR3 spells CASTNRGDSTNEKLFF. In DNA, the CDR3 is TGCGCCAGCACTAATCGGGGCGATTCAACTAATGAAAAACTGTTTTTT.

This clonotype turned up a few times. V gene TRBV29-1 combines with J gene TRBJ2-5; 10 bases map to TRBD1. Per the germline V gene, CDR1 is SQVTM and CDR2 is ANQGSEA. This CDR3 contains 14 residues. The CDR3, as DNA: TGCAGTATCATCCGGGACAGGGGAAGAGAGACCCAGTACTTC. Translated: CSIIRDRGRETQYF.

The chain has TRBV20-1 and TRBJ2-1; 10 bases map to TRBD2. V was pared by 6 bases and J by 6 bases, with 11 bases of the junction left unmatched. Germline CDR1 is DFQATT and CDR2 is SNEGSKA (reference sequence). The length of the CDR3 is 15 residues. The CDR3 reads CSAVQRGGPFNEQFF. CDR3 in DNA: TGCAGTGCGGTACAGCGGGGGGGCCCGTTCAATGAGCAGTTCTTC.

The chain links TRBV20-1 to TRBJ1-3; D unclear. Trimming removed 5 bases from V and 0 bases from J, with 8 bases in between. From germline, CDR1 is DFQATT and CDR2 SNEGSKA (reference sequence). The CDR3 contains 13 residues. The CDR3: CSAETLSGNTIYF. CDR3 nucleotides: TGCAGTGCTGAGACACTCTCTGGAAACACCATATATTTT.

This clonotype came up a few times. This chain uses TRBV5-1 with TRBJ1-2; D remains unclear. The CDR3 runs to 15 residues. Trimming shortened V by 3 bases and J by 4 bases, and 16 bases separated the two germline ends. Germline loops: CDR1 SGHRS, CDR2 YFSETQ. Here the CDR3 reads CASSSNDDITYGYTF. In nucleotides, the CDR3 is TGCGCCAGCAGCTCCAATGATGACATTACCTATGGCTACACCTTC. Full variable domain (rest looked up from reference TRBV5-1 and TRBJ1-2): KAGVTQTPRYLIKTRGQQVTLSCSPISGHRSVSWYQQTPGQGLQFLFEYFSETQRNKGNFPGRFSGRQFSNSRSEMNVSTLELGDSALYLCASSSNDDITYGYTFGSGTRLTVV.

The genes are TRBV20-1 and TRBJ2-3; 10 bases are shared with TRBD2. The CDR3 extends over 16 amino acids. Germline-derived CDR1 and CDR2 are DFQATT and SNEGSKA (reference sequence). V trimming: 1 base; J trimming: 4 bases; junction bases outside the gene matches: 8. This CDR3 is CSARAGASGSPDTQYF. Here the CDR3 DNA reads TGCAGTGCTAGAGCCGGAGCTAGCGGGAGCCCAGATACGCAGTATTTT.

The chain recombines TRBV7-9 with TRBJ2-4; D uncertain. The germline V and J ends were trimmed by 2 bases and 0 bases, with 5 bases remaining between them. Germline V gene data show CDR1 as SEHNR and CDR2 as FQNEAQ (reference sequence). The CDR3 loop spans 14 amino acids. The CDR3 loop is CASSLPAAKNIQYF. In nucleotides, the CDR3 is TGTGCCAGCAGCTTACCGGCAGCCAAAAACATTCAGTACTTC.

The sample holds many counts of this clonotype. The chain uses TRBV29-1 and TRBJ1-4; D remains ambiguous. The CDR3 runs 12 residues. Trimming left V 3 bases short and J 5 bases short, with 7 bases between. CDR1 SQVTM and CDR2 ANQGSEA come from the germline V gene. CDR3 loop: CSVEPENEKLFF. The CDR3 DNA is TGCAGCGTTGAGCCTGAGAATGAAAAACTGTTTTTT. Looking up the rest from reference TRBV29-1 and TRBJ1-4 gives the full variable domain: SAVISQKPSRDICQRGTSLTIQCQVDSQVTMMFWYRQQPGQSLTLIATANQGSEATYESGFVIDKFPISRPNLTFSTLTVSNMSPEDSSIYLCSVEPENEKLFFGSGTQLSVL.

This chain joins TRBV6-2 or TRBV6-3 and TRBJ2-1; 12 bases align to TRBD2. The germline CDR1 and CDR2 sequences are MNHEY and SVGEGT. V was pared by 6 bases and J by 9 bases, with 9 bases of the junction left unmatched. This CDR3 has 15 amino acids. CDR3 sequence: CASSTTSGSLSEQFF. The CDR3 DNA reads as TGTGCCAGCAGCACGACTAGCGGGAGTTTAAGTGAGCAGTTCTTC.

Many counts were recorded for this clonotype. The chain uses TRBV12-3 or TRBV12-4 and TRBJ2-2, with a tentative D call TRBD2 (6 bases). The CDR3 consists of 14 residues. Trimming took 6 bases from V and 2 from J, leaving 10 bases between them. Here the CDR3 reads CASSPGLNTGELFF. In DNA form, the CDR3 reads TGTGCCAGCAGCCCGGGACTTAACACCGGGGAGCTGTTTTTT.

This clonotype showed up just a few times. V gene TRBV20-1 combines with J gene TRBJ1-5; 9 positions match TRBD1. CDR1 is DFQATT and CDR2 is SNEGSKA in the germline V gene (reference sequence). Trimming took 6 bases from V and 3 from J; bases not matched to a gene: 6. This CDR3 has 14 residues. CDR3 loop: CSASGQGNNQPQHF. The CDR3 DNA sequence: TGCAGTGCCAGTGGACAGGGGAACAATCAGCCCCAGCATTTT.

This clonotype was detected a few times. The chain combines TRBV7-9 with TRBJ2-1; no firm D call. CDR3 length: 17 amino acids. V lost 4 bases, J lost 7 bases, and 23 bases lay in between. Germline CDR1 and CDR2: SEHNR and FQNEAQ (reference sequence). CDR3 DNA: TGTGCCAGCAGCTACCTCCCGGGCACCCGGTCGGAAAATGAGCAGTTCTTC. It is translated as CASSYLPGTRSENEQFF.

The chain joins TRBV7-2 to TRBJ2-5, with D uncertain. The CDR3 sequence is 16 residues long. Germline loops: CDR1 SGHTA, CDR2 FQGNSA. Trimming shortened V by 6 bases and J by 3 bases, and 20 bases separated the two germline ends. Written as DNA, the CDR3 is TGTGCCAGCAGTCCGCTGGTGGCCGCCCCAAAAGAGACCCAGTACTTC. It is translated as CASSPLVAAPKETQYF.

CDR3: CSAPGTSGGYEQYF. In DNA, the CDR3 is TGCAGTGCTCCGGGGACTAGCGGGGGCTACGAGCAGTACTTC. V usage is TRBV20-1 and J usage is TRBJ2-7; 14 positions agree with TRBD2. The germline V gene has CDR1 DFQATT and CDR2 SNEGSKA (reference sequence). V lost 5 bases to trimming and J lost 3 bases; unmatched junction nucleotides: 3. The CDR3 is 14 amino acids.

The rearrangement uses TRBV30 and TRBJ2-7; the D gene is possibly TRBD2 (5 bases). This CDR3 contains 10 residues. In germline, CDR1 is GTSNPN, CDR2 SVGIG (reference sequence). Deletions cut 6 bases from V and 3 bases from J, with 6 bases between. The CDR3 coding sequence is TGTGCCTGCGGGATCTACGAGCAGTACTTC. Its protein product is CACGIYEQYF.

This clonotype was counted between two and nine times. The chain links TRBV5-6 to TRBJ2-3; TRBD1 aligns across 9 bases. CDR1 is SGHDT and CDR2 is YYEEEE in the germline V gene. CDR3 length equals 16 residues. The junction had 10 bases not matched to a gene; V was cut back by 6 bases and J by 2 bases. Here the CDR3 reads CASTDRGRLYTDTQYF. The CDR3 DNA is TGTGCCAGCACGGACAGGGGAAGGCTTTACACAGATACGCAGTATTTT.